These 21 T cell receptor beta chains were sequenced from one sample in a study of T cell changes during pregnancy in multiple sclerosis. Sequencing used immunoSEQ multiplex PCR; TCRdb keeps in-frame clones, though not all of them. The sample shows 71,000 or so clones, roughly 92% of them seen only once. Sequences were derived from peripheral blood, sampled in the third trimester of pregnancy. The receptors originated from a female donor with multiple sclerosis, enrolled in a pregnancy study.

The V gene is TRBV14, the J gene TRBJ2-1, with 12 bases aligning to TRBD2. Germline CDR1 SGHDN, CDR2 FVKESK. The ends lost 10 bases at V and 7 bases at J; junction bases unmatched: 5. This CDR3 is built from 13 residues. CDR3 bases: TGTGCCACCTCTAGCGGGAGGGTGAATGAGCAGTTCTTC. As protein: CATSSGRVNEQFF.

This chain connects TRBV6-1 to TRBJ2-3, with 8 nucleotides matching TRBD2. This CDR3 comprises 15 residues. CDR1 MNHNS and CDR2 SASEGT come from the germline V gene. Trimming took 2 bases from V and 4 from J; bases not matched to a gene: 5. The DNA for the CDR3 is TGTGCCAGCAGTGAATTCGCGGGAGGTGCAGATACGCAGTATTTT. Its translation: CASSEFAGGADTQYF.

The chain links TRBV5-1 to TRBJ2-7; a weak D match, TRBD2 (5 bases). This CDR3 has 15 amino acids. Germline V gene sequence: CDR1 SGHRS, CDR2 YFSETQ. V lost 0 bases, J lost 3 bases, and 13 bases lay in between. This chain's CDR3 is CASSLGGAGFYEQYF. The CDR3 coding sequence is TGCGCCAGCAGCTTGGGGGGAGCCGGGTTCTACGAGCAGTACTTC.

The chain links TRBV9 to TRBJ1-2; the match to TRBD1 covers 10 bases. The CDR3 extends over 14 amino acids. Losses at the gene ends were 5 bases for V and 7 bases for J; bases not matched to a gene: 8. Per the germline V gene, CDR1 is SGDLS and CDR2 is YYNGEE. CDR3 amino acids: CASRGGTGVGGYTF. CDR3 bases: TGTGCCAGCAGGGGGGGGACAGGGGTGGGTGGCTACACCTTC.

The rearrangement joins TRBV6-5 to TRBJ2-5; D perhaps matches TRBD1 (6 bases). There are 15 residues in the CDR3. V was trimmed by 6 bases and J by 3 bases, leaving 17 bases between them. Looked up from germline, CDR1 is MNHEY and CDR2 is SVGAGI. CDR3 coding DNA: TGTGCCAGCAGATCCCAGGACAGCTATGAAGAGACCCAGTACTTC. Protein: CASRSQDSYEETQYF.

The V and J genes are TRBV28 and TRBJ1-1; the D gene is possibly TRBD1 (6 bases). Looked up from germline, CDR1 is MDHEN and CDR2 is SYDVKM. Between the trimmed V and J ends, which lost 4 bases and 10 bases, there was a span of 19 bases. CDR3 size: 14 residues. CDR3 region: CASSSGDPLGGAFF. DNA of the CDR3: TGTGCCAGCAGTTCAGGGGATCCGCTCGGTGGAGCTTTCTTT.

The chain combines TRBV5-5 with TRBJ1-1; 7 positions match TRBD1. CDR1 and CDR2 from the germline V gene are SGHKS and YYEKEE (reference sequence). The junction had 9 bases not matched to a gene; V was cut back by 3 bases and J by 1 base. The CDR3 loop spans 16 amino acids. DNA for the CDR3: TGTGCCAGCAGCTCGGGACAGAATATACAGAACACTGAAGCTTTCTTT. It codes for CASSSGQNIQNTEAFF.

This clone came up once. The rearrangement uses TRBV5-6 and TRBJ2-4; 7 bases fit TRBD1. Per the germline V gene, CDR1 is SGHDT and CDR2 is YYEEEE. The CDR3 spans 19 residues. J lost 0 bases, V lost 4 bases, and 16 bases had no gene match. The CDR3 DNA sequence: TGTGCCAGCAGCCCTAGGAAGGGGGCTTTTTCATTAGCCAAAAACATTCAGTACTTC. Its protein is CASSPRKGAFSLAKNIQYF.

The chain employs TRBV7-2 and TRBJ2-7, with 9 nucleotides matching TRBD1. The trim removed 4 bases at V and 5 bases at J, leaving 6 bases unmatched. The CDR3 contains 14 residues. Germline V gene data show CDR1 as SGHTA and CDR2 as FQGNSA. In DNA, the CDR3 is TGTGCCAGCAGCTGGGGACAGGGAAGCCACGAGCAGTACTTC. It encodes CASSWGQGSHEQYF. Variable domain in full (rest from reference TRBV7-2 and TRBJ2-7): GAGVSQSPSNKVTEKGKDVELRCDPISGHTALYWYRQSLGQGLEFLIYFQGNSAPDKSGLPSDRFSAERTGGSVSTLTIQRTQQEDSAVYLCASSWGQGSHEQYFGPGTRLTVT.

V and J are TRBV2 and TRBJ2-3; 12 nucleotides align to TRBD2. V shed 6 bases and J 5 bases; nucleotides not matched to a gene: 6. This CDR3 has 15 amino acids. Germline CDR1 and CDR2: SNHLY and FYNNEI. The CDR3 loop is CASRRTSGKVDTQYF. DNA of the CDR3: TGTGCCAGCAGGAGGACTAGCGGGAAGGTAGATACGCAGTATTTT.

The CDR3 bases are TGTGCCAGCAGTCCGCGGAGACAGAGCCCGGGCACAGATACGCAGTATTTT. This gives the protein CASSPRRQSPGTDTQYF. The chain combines TRBV27 with TRBJ2-3, with D perhaps matching TRBD1 (5 bases). Germline V gene data show CDR1 as MNHEY and CDR2 as SMNVEV (reference sequence). Between the trimmed V and J ends, which lost 5 bases and 1 base, there was a span of 19 bases. This CDR3 region has 17 residues.

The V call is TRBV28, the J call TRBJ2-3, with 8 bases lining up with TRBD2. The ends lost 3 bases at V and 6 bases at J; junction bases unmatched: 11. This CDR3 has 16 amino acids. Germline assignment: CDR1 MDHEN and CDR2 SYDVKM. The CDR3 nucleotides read TGTGCCAGCAGTTTCGGGTCGGCGGGGGGCCAGGATACGCAGTATTTT. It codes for CASSFGSAGGQDTQYF.

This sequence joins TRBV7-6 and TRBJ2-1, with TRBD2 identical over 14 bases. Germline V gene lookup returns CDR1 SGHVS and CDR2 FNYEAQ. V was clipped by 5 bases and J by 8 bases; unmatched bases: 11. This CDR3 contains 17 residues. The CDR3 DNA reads TGTGCCAGCAGCCCGGGGACTAGCGGGAGTATTTTGGATGAGCAGTTCTTC. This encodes CASSPGTSGSILDEQFF.

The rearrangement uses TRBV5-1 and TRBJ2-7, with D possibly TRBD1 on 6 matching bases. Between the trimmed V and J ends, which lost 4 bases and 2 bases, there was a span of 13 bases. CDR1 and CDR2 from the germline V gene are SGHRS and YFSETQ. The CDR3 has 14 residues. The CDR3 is CASSPTGTPYEQYF. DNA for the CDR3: TGCGCCAGCAGCCCAACCGGGACACCCTACGAGCAGTACTTC.

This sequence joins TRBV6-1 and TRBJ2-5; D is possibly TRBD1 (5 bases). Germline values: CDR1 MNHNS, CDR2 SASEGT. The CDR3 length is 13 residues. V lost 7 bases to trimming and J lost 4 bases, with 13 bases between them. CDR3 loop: CASNPGLRETQYF. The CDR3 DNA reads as TGTGCCAGCAATCCAGGGCTTCGAGAGACCCAGTACTTC.

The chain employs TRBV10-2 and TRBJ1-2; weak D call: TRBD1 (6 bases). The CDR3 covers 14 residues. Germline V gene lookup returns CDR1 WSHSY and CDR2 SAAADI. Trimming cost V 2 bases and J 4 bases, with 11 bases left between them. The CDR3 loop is CASSEADRTYGYTF. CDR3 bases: TGCGCCAGCAGTGAGGCTGACAGGACCTATGGCTACACCTTC.

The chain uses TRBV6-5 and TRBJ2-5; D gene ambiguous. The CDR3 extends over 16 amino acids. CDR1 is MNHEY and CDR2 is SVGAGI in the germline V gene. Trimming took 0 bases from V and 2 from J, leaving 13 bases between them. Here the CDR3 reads CASSYSGGEFQETQYF. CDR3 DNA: TGTGCCAGCAGTTACTCCGGCGGAGAGTTTCAAGAGACCCAGTACTTC.

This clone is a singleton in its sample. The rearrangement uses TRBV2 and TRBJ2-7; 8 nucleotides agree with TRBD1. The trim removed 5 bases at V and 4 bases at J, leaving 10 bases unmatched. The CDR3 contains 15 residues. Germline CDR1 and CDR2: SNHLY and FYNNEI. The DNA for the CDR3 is TGTGCCAGCAGTATACCGGGACAGGAGAAGTACGAGCAGTACTTC. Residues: CASSIPGQEKYEQYF.

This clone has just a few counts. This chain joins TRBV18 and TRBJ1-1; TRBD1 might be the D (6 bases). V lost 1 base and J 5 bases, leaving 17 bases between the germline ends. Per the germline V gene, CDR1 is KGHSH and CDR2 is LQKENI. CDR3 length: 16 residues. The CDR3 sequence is CASSPRARGEWTEAFF. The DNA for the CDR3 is TGTGCCAGCTCACCACGCGCCAGGGGCGAGTGGACTGAAGCTTTCTTT. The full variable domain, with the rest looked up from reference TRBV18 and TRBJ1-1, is NAGVMQNPRHLVRRRGQEARLRCSPMKGHSHVYWYRQLPEEGLKFMVYLQKENIIDESGMPKERFSAEFPKEGPSILRIQQVVRGDSAAYFCASSPRARGEWTEAFFGQGTRLTVV.

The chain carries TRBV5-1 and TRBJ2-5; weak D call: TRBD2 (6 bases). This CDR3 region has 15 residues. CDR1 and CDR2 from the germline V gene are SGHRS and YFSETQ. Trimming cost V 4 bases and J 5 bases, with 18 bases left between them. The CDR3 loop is CASSVVAEAGETQYF. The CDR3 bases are TGCGCCAGCAGCGTAGTAGCGGAGGCAGGGGAGACCCAGTACTTC.

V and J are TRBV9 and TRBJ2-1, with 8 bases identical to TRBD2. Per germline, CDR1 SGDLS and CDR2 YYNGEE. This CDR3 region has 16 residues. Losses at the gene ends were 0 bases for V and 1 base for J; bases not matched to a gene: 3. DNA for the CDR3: TGTGCCAGCAGCGTAGGGGGACTAGTATCCTACAATGAGCAGTTCTTC. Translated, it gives CASSVGGLVSYNEQFF.